This T cell receptor beta chain originates from a study of cytomegalovirus exposure and HLA in healthy donors (dated by TCRdb to the late 2010s). With regard to the full study: An earlier analysis of under 600 of the donors reported more than 250 Gb of sequence data and more than 90 million unique TCR beta sequences from approximately 180 million T cells. Class I and class II HLA loci were covered by the typing at four-digit resolution. Donor age, sex, ethnicity and CMV serostatus were compiled together with the repertoire data. An early release covering more than 500 HLA-typed donors comprised 250 to 350 gigabases of sequencing data and tens of millions of unique TCR sequences. Roughly five DR-DQ haplotypes were handled as single units for association and clustering, since linkage in the cohort was strong. All discovery cohort repertoires had been generated using a single sequencing platform. Among the roughly 390 genotyped donors, approximately 77% belonged to the genetic ancestry cluster associated with self-reported Caucasian donors. Rather than drawing on any new phenotypic data, the later analysis identified candidate immune exposures from TCR beta sequences and the way those sequences occurred across donors. In addition to the first cohort of hundreds of subjects, a separate validation cohort of approximately 110 different subjects was used. In a later analysis, previously published TCR beta repertoires from several hundred donors were re-analyzed and high-resolution HLA genotyping was added so that TCR occurrence patterns could be studied. The study was designed to test whether signatures of past pathogen exposure could be identified by cataloging public T cell receptors. An earlier analysis of 587 of the donors used high-throughput TCR beta sequencing to judge whether each TCR beta V gene segment behaved as functional or pseudogenic. The number of typed donors differed by locus: about 629-630 for A, B, C, DRB1 and DQB1; approximately 520 for DQA1; over 600 for DPA1; and roughly 490 for DPB1. The study profiled the T cell repertoires of 500 to 800 subjects by immunosequencing and related them to cytomegalovirus serostatus. On average, over 200,000 unique TCR beta nucleotide sequences were sequenced per donor among 398 genotyped donors of the cohort, with around 19% of those sequences being non-productive. To predict cytomegalovirus infection status, the study combined high-throughput TCR immunosequencing, statistical association of individual TCRs with disease status, and machine learning. A later genetic analysis took genome-wide SNP genotypes for about three fifths of the 666 donors and used that subset as a discovery cohort.

In its sample, this clone was seen a few times. Its antigen specificity is not known. Qualities for individual bases were not recorded, and no much larger clone is one base off. Results and caveats for the whole study, not just this receptor: In vitro tests confirmed that a few of the cytomegalovirus-associated TCR beta chains recognize cytomegalovirus antigens. In an earlier analysis of under 600 of the donors, most TCR beta V segments were observed in productive rearrangements about 90% or about 30% of the time, broadly matching IMGT annotations. In this cohort, only TCR beta chains were sequenced, and detectable features were limited by the absence of alpha or paired-chain data. According to a later analysis, most CMV-associated TCR beta chains appeared to be HLA-restricted, and the HLA associations seemed to be driven largely by CMV exposure. The study listed 150 to 200 TCR beta chains as associated with cytomegalovirus. In a later analysis, TCR association rates were found to vary across HLA loci, with the most associated TCRs seen for DRB1 alleles and the fewest for HLA-C alleles. The classifier was reported to diagnose cytomegalovirus status with high specificity and sensitivity in both the original cohort and the validation cohort. In a later genetic analysis, fewer N-insertions in productive TCRs were reported among donors in an Asian-associated ancestry cluster than the roughly 700-donor mean. Roughly uniform sequencing depth across donors was assumed in presence/absence analyses, although this assumption may not hold. Most TCR sequences were observed very rarely across donors, whereas some public TCRs were present in many individuals. Several of the top co-occurrence clusters appeared to be linked to parvovirus B19, influenza, CMV and Epstein-Barr virus, according to a later analysis. It was suggested by the authors that the approach could potentially be generalized to other disease states and immunological phenotypes. HLA typing was unavailable for some donors at each locus, so association tests used only the typed subset. Correlated functional status among segregating V segments might reflect linkage disequilibrium, but an unknown experimental factor could not be ruled out. In a later analysis, about 16,000 TCR beta sequences were associated with specific HLA alleles at a false discovery rate of 0.05. Immune exposure information for the cohort was limited to CMV serostatus. Compared with equally common non-associated chains, HLA-associated TCR beta chains in a later analysis were more clonally expanded and had lower generation probabilities. The 87-base-pair reads could not distinguish some IMGT-functional V segments, including TRBV6-2 and TRBV6-3, so those segments were excluded. Assigning TCR associations to individual alleles was difficult when HLA alleles, especially DR and DQ, strongly co-occurred. Because counts were too low, some 17 rarely observed V segments, including chromosome 9 orphons, were excluded from the earlier analysis of 587 of the donors. A further reported finding was that TCR beta sequences accurately predicted the HLA-A and HLA-B alleles for most subjects in the first cohort. An association between a missense DCLRE1C variant and V-gene and J-gene trimming of TCR beta chains was found in a later genetic analysis and replicated in an independent cohort. The sequencing pipeline was judged likely to have produced a cluster of highly shared sequence variants as a technical artifact.

V lost 0 bases and J lost 1 base; the stretch between them is 12 bases long. The germline V gene (reference sequence) sets CDR1 to GTSNPN and CDR2 to SVGIG. Including cysteine and phenylalanine, the CDR3 has 15 amino acids. The retained sequence is limited to the CDR3, 45 bases, with the frame set at the first base. Libraries were built with the immunoSEQ multiplex PCR assay. For the multiplex PCR, a mixture combining 60 forward primers for TCR Vbeta segments and 13 reverse primers for TCR Jbeta segments was used. A multiplex PCR assay on genomic DNA amplified the CDR3 region of rearranged TCR beta genes. The Illumina HiSeq System was used to sequence the amplified TCR beta libraries as 87-base-pair reads. As for the authors' bioinformatics: In a later analysis, 80 million or so unique TCR beta chains were counted across the approximately 640 repertoires, and approximately 11 million of these chains were shared by at least two donors. Raw reads were error-corrected and collapsed into unique sequences with a nearest-neighbor algorithm that merged closely related sequences to remove PCR and sequencing errors. CDR3 sequences were aligned to IMGT reference sequences to assign V, D and J gene segments. For a sequence to be retained, a match of at least six nucleotides to both a V gene segment and a J gene segment was required. Rearrangements were classified as productive when the CDR3 lacked stop codons and remained in frame with V and J, and all other rearrangements were classified as non-productive. CDR3 was defined by IMGT convention, running from the second conserved V-encoded cysteine to the conserved J-encoded phenylalanine. The earlier analysis of roughly 590 of the donors excluded sequences that lacked an unambiguous match to a single V gene segment. An earlier analysis of approximately 590 of the donors classified V segments as functional when productive rearrangements were above 56.7% and as segregating when the standard deviation between donors was above 5%. A statistical classification framework was built for diagnosing cytomegalovirus status from the catalog of TCR beta chain sequences. A later analysis assigned V and J genes by comparing TCR nucleotide sequences with IMGT/GENE-DB human TR gene sequences. Using the TCRdist pipeline, a later analysis assigned CDR3 sequences along with most-parsimonious VDJ recombination scenarios. A later analysis defined each TCR beta chain by its CDR3 amino acid sequence plus V-gene family, and excluded reads lacking a unique V-gene family. A later analysis removed 450 to 600 highly shared, low-generation-probability nucleotide sequences to deal with suspected cross-contamination and a sequencing artifact. In a later analysis, a clonal expansion index was calculated for each public chain from normalized within-repertoire ranks of inferred template counts. Generation probabilities in a later analysis came from a VDJ recombination model fitted to out-of-frame rearrangements, and those results were checked against IGoR. Hypergeometric tests were used in a later analysis to score TCR-TCR, TCR-HLA and TCR-CMV co-occurrence, with a repertoire-size bias correction applied to the TCR pairs. A later analysis estimated false discovery rates by permuting HLA or CMV assignments 20 times. In a later analysis, co-occurring TCRs were grouped using DBSCAN, and TCRdist sequence similarity was added for clustering within HLA-allele-positive subsets. Repertoires with fewer than 30,000 or more than 120,000 public chains, plus five repertoires with anomalous nucleotide sharing, were excluded from co-occurrence clustering. TCRdb stores this immuneACCESS table with in-frame sequences only. Part of the clones is absent; in the studies checked, under half of the shortfall reflects unresolved V genes, and no reason is known for the rest. V and J calls and clone size are as listed in that table; D and trimming were resolved from the DNA. The sample table lists just over 150,000 clones, less than 90% of them with a count of one. Nearly 2% of the sample lies in the top ten.

The cohort comprised some 680 healthy bone marrow donors. Cohort members were all nominally healthy when sampled, although unrecorded immune exposures were likely present. The donor tested CMV seronegative, placing the donor among the 350 to 400 seronegative members of the cohort. Every donor gave a peripheral blood sample, and the peripheral blood mononuclear cells from that sample were used for TCR beta sequencing. The Qiagen DNeasy Blood Extraction Kit was used to extract genomic DNA from the blood cell samples. The receptor's source is a woman aged 18-29 years in good health and CMV-seronegative. The V gene is TRBV30 and the J gene is TRBJ1-1, and perhaps TRBD1 as D gene, on 6 matching bases. The sample consisted of PBMCs. CDR3 region: CAWSVLDRRNTEAFF. The DNA reads TGTGCCTGGAGTGTACTGGACAGACGGAACACTGAAGCTTTCTTT.